The 27 T cell receptor beta chains presented below share a single source sample, sequenced in a study of blood T cell repertoires in COVID-19. Here immunoSEQ multiplex PCR was the method, and the copy in TCRdb shows in-frame clones only, minus some. The table includes about 220,000 clones, approximately 90% detected once. Sequencing was carried out using PBMCs or T cells enriched from blood (not recorded which). These receptors were taken from a woman aged 40 to 50 with acute COVID-19.

The rearrangement joins TRBV19 to TRBJ1-4, with 9 positions matching TRBD1. V trimming: 4 bases; J trimming: 5 bases; junction bases outside the gene matches: 5. The CDR3 loop spans 15 amino acids. Per the germline V gene, CDR1 is LNHDA and CDR2 is SQIVND (reference sequence). The CDR3 loop reads CASSTRDRVNEKLFF. CDR3 nucleotide sequence: TGTGCCAGTAGTACCCGGGACAGGGTAAATGAAAAACTGTTTTTT.

The chain links TRBV10-3 to TRBJ1-4, with 7 nucleotides matching TRBD1. Trimming cost V 7 bases and J 3 bases; bases outside gene matches: 8. The CDR3 is 15 amino acids. The V gene's germline CDR1 is ENHRY and CDR2 SYGVKD. The CDR3 is CAIKGAGRPNEKLFF. DNA of the CDR3: TGTGCCATCAAGGGGGCTGGCCGGCCTAATGAAAAACTGTTTTTT.

This clone was detected only once. The chain combines TRBV6-6 with TRBJ1-2; 8 bases agree with TRBD1. The CDR3 sequence is 13 residues long. V dropped 4 bases and J dropped 13; count of bases not matched to a gene: 11. CDR1 MNHNY and CDR2 SVGAGI come from the germline V gene (reference sequence). Here the CDR3 DNA reads TGTGCCAGCAGTTCGACAGGGGTAGAACTGGCCACCTTC. It yields the protein CASSSTGVELATF.

The gene calls are TRBV15 and TRBJ2-7; D is uncertain. This CDR3 has 14 amino acids. Germline lookup yields CDR1 LNHNV and CDR2 YYDKDF (reference sequence). Deletions cut 0 bases from V and 3 bases from J, with 9 bases between. CDR3 in amino acids: CATSRDKGGYEQYF. CDR3 coding DNA: TGTGCCACCAGCAGAGATAAAGGCGGCTACGAGCAGTACTTC. Complete variable domain (other parts from reference TRBV15 and TRBJ2-7): DAMVIQNPRYQVTQFGKPVTLSCSQTLNHNVMYWYQQKSSQAPKLLFHYYDKDFNNEADTPDNFQSRRPNTSFCFLDIRSPGLGDTAMYLCATSRDKGGYEQYFGPGTRLTVT.

The chain employs TRBV5-6 and TRBJ1-2, with D uncertain. This CDR3 has 13 amino acids. CDR1 is SGHDT and CDR2 is YYEEEE in the germline V gene. Between the trimmed V and J ends, which lost 0 bases and 4 bases, there was a span of 7 bases. This CDR3 reads CASSLVRGYGYTF. For the CDR3, the DNA is TGTGCCAGCAGCTTGGTCCGGGGCTATGGCTACACCTTC.

This chain links TRBV5-1 with TRBJ1-1; 8 nucleotides match TRBD1. This CDR3 comprises 14 residues. Germline V gene data show CDR1 as SGHRS and CDR2 as YFSETQ. With 4 bases clipped from V and 5 bases from J, the junction kept 7 bases outside the gene matches. The CDR3 sequence: CASSTGQGRTEAFF. The DNA for the CDR3 is TGCGCCAGCAGCACCGGACAGGGCCGTACTGAAGCTTTCTTT.

This sequence joins TRBV24-1 and TRBJ1-2, with D perhaps matching TRBD1 (5 bases). V lost 4 bases and J 3 bases, leaving 11 bases between the germline ends. The CDR3 spans 14 residues. Germline assignment: CDR1 KGHDR and CDR2 SFDVKD. As DNA, the CDR3 is TGTGCCACCAGTGACCCTGGGACTGACTATGGCTACACCTTC. Translating it yields CATSDPGTDYGYTF.

The chain employs TRBV6-2 or TRBV6-3 and TRBJ2-7; a weak D match, TRBD1 (6 bases). CDR3 length: 16 residues. Per germline, CDR1 MNHEY and CDR2 SVGEGT. V gave up 6 bases and J gave up 2 bases, with 20 bases separating them. CDR3 sequence reads: CASSHTMDRLPYEQYF. DNA for the CDR3: TGTGCCAGCAGCCACACCATGGACAGACTTCCCTACGAGCAGTACTTC.

CDR3 in DNA: TGTGCCAGCAGTTTGGGCGGGGTTGAGAACTATGGCTACACCTTC. This codes for CASSLGGVENYGYTF. This rearrangement joins TRBV27 to TRBJ1-2; no reliable D call. This CDR3 contains 15 residues. CDR1 is MNHEY and CDR2 is SMNVEV in the germline V gene (reference sequence). The V and J ends lost 3 bases and 2 bases respectively, with 13 bases between them.

V is TRBV11-2 and J is TRBJ1-2; the D is unclear. Per the germline V gene, CDR1 is SGHAT and CDR2 is FQNNGV. The CDR3 is made up of 15 amino acids. V lost 6 bases to trimming and J lost 1 base, with 15 bases between them. CDR3 region: CASRDTMDYNYGYTF. The DNA of the CDR3 is TGTGCCAGCAGAGACACGATGGATTATAACTATGGCTACACCTTC.

The chain links TRBV7-2 to TRBJ1-1; TRBD1 might be the D (5 bases). V dropped 3 bases and J dropped 3 bases, with 14 bases sitting between them. The CDR3 has 15 amino acids. Germline CDR1 and CDR2: SGHTA and FQGNSA. The CDR3 spells CASSFYTGWDTEAFF. The CDR3, as DNA: TGTGCCAGCAGCTTCTACACAGGATGGGACACTGAAGCTTTCTTT.

The genes are TRBV13 and TRBJ1-2; tentative D call: TRBD1 (5 bases). The CDR3 has 13 amino acids. The V end was cut by 1 base, the J end by 4 bases, with 7 bases between. Per the germline V gene, CDR1 is PRHDT and CDR2 is FYEKMQ (reference sequence). The CDR3 reads CASSLETVYGYTF. The CDR3 DNA reads TGTGCCAGCAGCTTAGAGACAGTCTATGGCTACACCTTC.

The chain combines TRBV18 with TRBJ2-5; the match to TRBD1 covers 12 bases. The length of the CDR3 is 20 residues. J lost 2 bases, V lost 0 bases, and 13 bases had no gene match. Germline CDR1 is KGHSH and CDR2 is LQKENI. The DNA for the CDR3 is TGTGCCAGCTCACCACCTCCCGGGACAGGGGGCTACATGGGGCAAGAGACCCAGTACTTC. It encodes CASSPPPGTGGYMGQETQYF. Complete variable domain (other parts from reference TRBV18 and TRBJ2-5): NAGVMQNPRHLVRRRGQEARLRCSPMKGHSHVYWYRQLPEEGLKFMVYLQKENIIDESGMPKERFSAEFPKEGPSILRIQQVVRGDSAAYFCASSPPPGTGGYMGQETQYFGPGTRLLVL.

The V gene is TRBV28, the J gene TRBJ1-1; a weak D match, TRBD1 (5 bases). This CDR3 contains 13 residues. The V gene lost 7 bases and the J gene lost 1 base, with 10 bases spanning the gap. Germline V gene data show CDR1 as MDHEN and CDR2 as SYDVKM. CDR3 coding DNA: TGTGCCAGCAAAGTCAGGGAGAACACTGAAGCTTTCTTT. It is translated as CASKVRENTEAFF.

The chain employs TRBV4-3 and TRBJ2-1, with a possible D match to TRBD1 (6 bases). The CDR3 runs 16 residues. Trimming removed 1 base from V and 2 bases from J, with 12 bases in between. Germline V gene lookup returns CDR1 LGHNA and CDR2 YSLEER. This CDR3 is CASSQVKQGPYNEQFF. The CDR3, as DNA: TGCGCCAGCAGCCAAGTCAAACAGGGTCCCTACAATGAGCAGTTCTTC.

CDR3 coding DNA: TGTGCCAGCAGCGCCGACAGGGGAAACACCATATATTTT. This translates into CASSADRGNTIYF. The J gene is TRBJ1-3, the V gene TRBV7-2; tentative D call: TRBD1 (6 bases). Germline CDR1 SGHTA, CDR2 FQGNSA. V shed 5 bases and J shed 4 bases, with 9 bases lying between them. The CDR3 consists of 13 residues.

This clone was seen only once. The chain joins TRBV21-1 to TRBJ2-7; TRBD1, the D gene given by the table, was not confirmed from the DNA. TRBV21-1 counts as a pseudogene. The CDR3 runs to 13 residues. This CDR3 is CASSKAGRYEQYV. The CDR3 DNA follows: TGTGCCAGCAGCAAAGCGGGGCGATACGAGCAGTACGTC.

Points on this clone: Its ends do not fully match the called genes, so a read error is possible. The rearrangement joins TRBV7-7 to TRBJ2-1; 13 bases agree with TRBD2. CDR3 size: 17 residues. Per the germline V gene, CDR1 is SSHAT and CDR2 is FNYEAQ (reference sequence). CDR3 nucleotide sequence: TGTGCTAGCAGCGTAACTAGCGGGGGGGCCCCATACAATGAGCAGTTCTTC. This encodes CASSVTSGGAPYNEQFF.

This clone appeared a few times. V and J are TRBV6-5 and TRBJ1-6; D is unresolved. The germline V and J ends were trimmed by 6 bases and 7 bases, with 7 bases remaining between them. CDR1 and CDR2 from the germline V gene are MNHEY and SVGAGI. This CDR3 region has 12 residues. In nucleotides, the CDR3 is TGTGCCAGCAGGGGCCCAAATTCACCCCTCCACTTT. Its translation: CASRGPNSPLHF.

The chain couples TRBV4-1 to TRBJ1-2, with TRBD1 as a possible D gene (5 bases). Deletions cut 4 bases from V and 4 bases from J, with 16 bases between. The CDR3 has 15 amino acids. Germline lookup yields CDR1 MGHRA and CDR2 YSYEKL. The CDR3 bases are TGCGCCAGCAGCCCCTCCCAGACAGACGCCTATGGCTACACCTTC. As protein: CASSPSQTDAYGYTF.

This chain joins TRBV7-3 and TRBJ1-2; 9 positions agree with TRBD1. This CDR3 comprises 13 residues. V was clipped by 5 bases and J by 7 bases; unmatched bases: 5. CDR1 SGHTA and CDR2 FQGTGA come from the germline V gene. CDR3 region: CASSPTGGGGYTF. The CDR3 region has the DNA TGTGCCAGCAGCCCGACAGGGGGAGGTGGCTACACCTTC. Full variable domain (outside the CDR3, taken from reference TRBV7-3 and TRBJ1-2): GAGVSQTPSNKVTEKGKYVELRCDPISGHTALYWYRQSLGQGPEFLIYFQGTGAADDSGLPNDRFFAVRPEGSVSTLKIQRTERGDSAVYLCASSPTGGGGYTFGSGTRLTVV.

This clone was found a few times. The rearrangement joins TRBV2 to TRBJ1-6; 9 nucleotides agree with TRBD1. CDR1 is SNHLY, CDR2 FYNNEI, per germline. The CDR3 length is 14 residues. The trim removed 6 bases at V and 8 bases at J, leaving 5 bases unmatched. CDR3 coding DNA: TGTGCCAGCAGAACAGGGGGCAGTTATTCACCCCTCCACTTT. Protein product: CASRTGGSYSPLHF.

This clone appeared a single time. V usage is TRBV6-5 and J usage is TRBJ1-1; no clear D. Germline V lookup: CDR1 MNHEY, CDR2 SVGAGI. CDR3 length: 12 amino acids. The ends were cut back, 4 bases at V and 1 base at J, with 4 bases in the middle. The CDR3 DNA follows: TGTGCCAGCAGTTTCGGGAACACTGAAGCTTTCTTT. This gives the protein CASSFGNTEAFF.

This clone was seen just once. The chain links TRBV15 to TRBJ2-2, with unresolved D. Germline-derived CDR1 and CDR2 are LNHNV and YYDKDF (reference sequence). The CDR3 covers 16 residues. Trimming pared 3 bases from V and 4 bases from J, leaving 15 bases between. As DNA, the CDR3 is TGTGCCACCAGCAGTCCAAGTCGGCGGAGCACCGGGGAGCTGTTTTTT. It specifies CATSSPSRRSTGELFF.

The V gene is TRBV7-2, the J gene TRBJ2-5; weak D call: TRBD2 (7 bases). Germline V gene lookup returns CDR1 SGHTA and CDR2 FQGNSA. This CDR3 contains 15 residues. Between the trimmed V and J ends, which lost 3 bases and 6 bases, there was a span of 17 bases. The CDR3 region is CASSFRGGAPQTQYF. CDR3 nucleotide sequence: TGTGCCAGCAGCTTTAGGGGGGGGGCTCCTCAGACCCAGTACTTC.

The chain joins TRBV5-1 to TRBJ1-5, with 8 bases matching TRBD1. V gave up 1 base and J gave up 7 bases; unmatched junction bases: 7. Per the germline V gene, CDR1 is SGHRS and CDR2 is YFSETQ. This CDR3 has 15 residues. CDR3 in amino acids: CASSLRAGGRQPQHF. CDR3 DNA: TGCGCCAGCAGCTTGAGGGCAGGGGGCAGGCAGCCCCAGCATTTT.

V is TRBV12-3 or TRBV12-4 and J is TRBJ1-1, with 9 bases identical to TRBD1. The trim removed 6 bases at V and 4 bases at J, leaving 0 bases unmatched. The CDR3 spans 12 residues. The CDR3 DNA follows: TGTGCCAGCAGGACAGGGGGCACTGAAGCTTTCTTT. Translation gives CASRTGGTEAFF.